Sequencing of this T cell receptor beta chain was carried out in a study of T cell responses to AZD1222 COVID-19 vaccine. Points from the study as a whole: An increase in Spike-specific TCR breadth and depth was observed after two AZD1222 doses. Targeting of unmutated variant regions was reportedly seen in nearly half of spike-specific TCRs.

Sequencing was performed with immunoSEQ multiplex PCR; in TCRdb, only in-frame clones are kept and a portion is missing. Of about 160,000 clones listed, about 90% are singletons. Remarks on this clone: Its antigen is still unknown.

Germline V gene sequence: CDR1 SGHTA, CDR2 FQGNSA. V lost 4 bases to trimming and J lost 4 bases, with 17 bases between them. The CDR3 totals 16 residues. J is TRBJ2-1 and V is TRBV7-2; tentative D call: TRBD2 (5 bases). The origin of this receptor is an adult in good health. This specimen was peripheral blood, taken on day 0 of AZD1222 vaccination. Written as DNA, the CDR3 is TGTGCCAGCAGCTCTGGGCGGGTTTCTCGTTACAATGAGCAGTTCTTC. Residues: CASSSGRVSRYNEQFF.